This T cell receptor (beta chain) appears in the sequencing data of a study of tumor-infiltrating lymphocytes in localized non-small cell lung cancer. Study-level points and caveats: Tumor T-cell fraction was not associated with recurrence-free survival.

The assay was immunoSEQ multiplex PCR, and TCRdb's table has in-frame clones only and misses some. The table records about 6,900 clones, approximately 74% of them present only once. This clone was picked up a small number of times. Its matching antigen is unknown. Sequences were obtained from lung tumor tissue. The TCR originated in a human donor with non-small cell lung cancer.

In DNA form, the CDR3 reads TGCGCCAGCAGCCCGTTCGGACAGAACACTGAAGCTTTCTTT. Translation: CASSPFGQNTEAFF. V is TRBV5-1 and J is TRBJ1-1, with TRBD1 as a possible D gene (5 bases). V dropped 4 bases and J dropped 1 base, with 11 bases sitting between them. There are 14 residues in the CDR3. Germline lookup yields CDR1 SGHRS and CDR2 YFSETQ.